A selection of T cell receptor beta chains follows, all from one sample in a study of blood T cell repertoires in COVID-19. Produced via immunoSEQ multiplex PCR; TCRdb's table is partial and in-frame only. The sample consists of some 95,000 clones, over 70% of them appearing once. Sequences were obtained from peripheral blood. These receptors were collected from a man aged 65 to 79 with acute or convalescent COVID-19. Each CDR3 is given with its conserved first and last residue. Each record gives: clone size, J gene, D gene, V gene, CDR3 protein, CDR3 DNA. The D gene is left open where the match is weak. Expanded clones are given a class, and other clones once, few, many or no size at all.

>.|TRBJ1-6|TRBD1|TRBV28
CASRSGQGLGSPLHF
TGTGCCAGCAGATCGGGACAGGGGTTAGGTTCACCCCTCCACTTT
>.|TRBJ2-2|.|TRBV18
CASSPQGAGELFF
TGTGCCAGCTCACCGCAGGGTGCCGGGGAGCTGTTTTTT
>.|TRBJ2-1|.|TRBV19
CAPRDRGTSGPNNEQFF
TGTGCCCCCCGGGACAGGGGAACTAGCGGGCCTAACAATGAGCAGTTCTTC
>.|TRBJ1-4|.|TRBV11-2
CASSLQGAGEKLFF
TGTGCCAGCAGCTTACAAGGGGCTGGGGAAAAACTGTTTTTT
>.|TRBJ1-5|.|TRBV6-2/TRBV6-3
CASNPTGGSQHF
TGTGCCAGCAACCCTACGGGTGGGTCCCAGCATTTT
>.|TRBJ2-1|TRBD2|TRBV10-3
CAISESGTSSSSYNEQFF
TGTGCCATCAGTGAGTCGGGGACTAGCTCAAGCTCCTACAATGAGCAGTTCTTC
>.|TRBJ2-7|.|TRBV21-1
CASSKHGFTYEQYF
TGTGCCAGCAGCAAACACGGTTTCACCTACGAGCAGTACTTC
>.|TRBJ1-5|TRBD1|TRBV28
CASRFDRGSLPQHF
TGTGCCAGCAGGTTTGACAGGGGGTCACTCCCCCAGCATTTT
>.|TRBJ1-6|.|TRBV5-1
CASSLETGNNSPLHF
TGCGCCAGCAGCTTGGAGACGGGTAATAATTCACCCCTCCACTTT
>.|TRBJ2-2|.|TRBV7-3
CASSLTFSQGPRELFF
TGTGCCAGCAGCTTAACGTTCTCACAGGGCCCCCGGGAGCTGTTTTTT
>.|TRBJ2-7|TRBD2|TRBV29-1
CSVGTSGMVSEQYF
TGCAGCGTTGGGACTAGCGGGATGGTCAGCGAGCAGTACTTC
>.|TRBJ1-3|.|TRBV12-2
CASRFGPGQGSGNTIYF
TGTGCAAGTCGCTTCGGACCGGGACAGGGGTCTGGAAACACCATATATTTT
>once|TRBJ1-6|.|TRBV27
CASSLRGGGAGWNSPLHF
TGTGCCAGCAGTTTAAGGGGTGGAGGGGCCGGTTGGAATTCACCCCTCCACTTT
>.|TRBJ2-7|.|TRBV7-9
CASSLWVGDSQEQYF
TGTGCCAGCAGCTTATGGGTTGGAGACTCCCAGGAGCAGTACTTC
>.|TRBJ2-7|TRBD2|TRBV5-4
CASSLSGSGEGHSYEQYF
TGTGCCAGCAGCTTGTCGGGTTCGGGGGAGGGCCACTCCTACGAGCAGTACTTC
>.|TRBJ1-5|.|TRBV7-2
CASSSSGTPGGQPQHF
TGTGCCAGCAGCTCGTCCGGGACTCCGGGCGGCCAGCCCCAGCATTTT